This entry is about one TCR beta chain. Its matching antigen is unknown. Produced via immunoSEQ multiplex PCR; TCRdb's table is partial and in-frame only. The profile covers some 140,000 clones, with nearly 90% appearing a single time and over 8% taken by the ten largest. This CDR3 is built from 18 residues. V was pared by 0 bases and J by 1 base, with 16 bases between. The germline gives CDR1 LGHNA, CDR2 YNFKEQ. The data were obtained in a study of T cell responses to AZD1222 COVID-19 vaccine. Notes on the study in general: Repertoire sampling happened only post peak T cell response. It should be noted that donors were predominantly white British and more often female, and clonal diversity was possibly underestimated. Nearly half of the spike-specific TCRs reportedly recognize variant regions that carry no mutations.

The chain employs TRBV4-2 and TRBJ2-4, with a tentative D call TRBD2 (5 bases). This sample comprised peripheral blood, obtained 28 days after the second AZD1222 dose. This TCR derives from an adult who received the AZD1222 COVID-19 vaccine. The DNA of the CDR3 is TGTGCCAGCAGCCAAGATCGACTCGGGATTGGGGCCAAAAACATTCAGTACTTC. Protein: CASSQDRLGIGAKNIQYF.